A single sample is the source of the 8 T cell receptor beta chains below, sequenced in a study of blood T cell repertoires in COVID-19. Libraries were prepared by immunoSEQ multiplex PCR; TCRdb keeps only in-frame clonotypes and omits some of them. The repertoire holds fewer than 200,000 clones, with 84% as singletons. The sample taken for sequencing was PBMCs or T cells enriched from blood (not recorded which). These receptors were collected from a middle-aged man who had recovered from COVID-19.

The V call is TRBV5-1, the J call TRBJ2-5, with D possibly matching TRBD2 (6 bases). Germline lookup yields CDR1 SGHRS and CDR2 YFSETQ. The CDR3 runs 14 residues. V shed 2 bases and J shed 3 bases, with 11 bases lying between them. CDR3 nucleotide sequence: TGCGCCAGCAGCTTAGGCGGGGTCAAAGAGACCCAGTACTTC. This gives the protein CASSLGGVKETQYF.

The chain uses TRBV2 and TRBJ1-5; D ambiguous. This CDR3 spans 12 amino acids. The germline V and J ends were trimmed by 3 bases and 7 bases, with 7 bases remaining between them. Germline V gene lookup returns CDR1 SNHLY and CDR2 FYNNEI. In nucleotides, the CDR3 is TGTGCCAGCAGTGATCGGTGGCAGCCCCAGCATTTT. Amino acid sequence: CASSDRWQPQHF.

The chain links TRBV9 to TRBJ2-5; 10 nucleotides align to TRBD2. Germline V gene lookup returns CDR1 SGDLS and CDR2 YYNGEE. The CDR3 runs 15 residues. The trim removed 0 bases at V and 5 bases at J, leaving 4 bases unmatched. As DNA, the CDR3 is TGTGCCAGCAGCGTAGGAGCGGGGGGGCTCGAGACCCAGTACTTC. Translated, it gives CASSVGAGGLETQYF.

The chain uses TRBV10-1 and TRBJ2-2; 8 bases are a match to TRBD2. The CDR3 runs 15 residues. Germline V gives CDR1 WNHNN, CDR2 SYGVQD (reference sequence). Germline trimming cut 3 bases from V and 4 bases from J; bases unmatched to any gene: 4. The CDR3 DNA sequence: TGCGCCAGCAGTGACGGGGGGGCGGGCACCGGGGAGCTGTTTTTT. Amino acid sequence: CASSDGGAGTGELFF.

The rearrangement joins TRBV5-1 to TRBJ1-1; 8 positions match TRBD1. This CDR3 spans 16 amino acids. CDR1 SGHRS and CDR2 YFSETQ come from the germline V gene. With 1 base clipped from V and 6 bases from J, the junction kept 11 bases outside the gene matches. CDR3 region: CASSLNAGTGYAEAFF. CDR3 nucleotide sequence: TGCGCCAGCAGCTTGAACGCCGGGACAGGATACGCTGAAGCTTTCTTT.

The CDR3: CASSLFEQGLNTEAFF. The CDR3 DNA sequence: TGCGCCAGCAGCCTATTTGAGCAGGGCCTGAACACTGAAGCTTTCTTT. V gene TRBV4-1 combines with J gene TRBJ1-1, with D possibly matching TRBD1 (5 bases). The CDR3 is 16 residues long. Trimming left V 4 bases short and J 0 bases short, with 15 bases between. Germline CDR1 and CDR2: MGHRA and YSYEKL.

The CDR3 sequence is CASSPGRRDYEQYF. DNA of the CDR3: TGTGCCAGCAGCCCAGGAAGGAGGGACTACGAGCAGTACTTC. The gene calls are TRBV5-4 and TRBJ2-7; D is possibly TRBD2 (6 bases). V was trimmed by 4 bases and J by 3 bases, leaving 14 bases between them. CDR3 length: 14 residues. CDR1 is SGHNT, CDR2 YYREEE, per germline (reference sequence). Filled out from reference TRBV5-4 and TRBJ2-7, the complete variable domain reads ETGVTQSPTHLIKTRGQQVTLRCSSQSGHNTVSWYQQALGQGPQFIFQYYREEENGRGNFPPRFSGLQFPNYSSELNVNALELDDSALYLCASSPGRRDYEQYFGPGTRLTVT.

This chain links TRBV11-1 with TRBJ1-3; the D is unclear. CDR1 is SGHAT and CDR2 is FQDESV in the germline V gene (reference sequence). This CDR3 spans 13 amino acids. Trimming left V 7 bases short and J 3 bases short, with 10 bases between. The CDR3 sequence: CASNSFGGNTIYF. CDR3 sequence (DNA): TGTGCCAGCAACAGCTTTGGTGGAAACACCATATATTTT. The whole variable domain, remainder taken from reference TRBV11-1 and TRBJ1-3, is EAEVAQSPRYKITEKSQAVAFWCDPISGHATLYWYRQILGQGPELLVQFQDESVVDDSQLPKDRFSAERLKGVDSTLKIQPAELGDSAMYLCASNSFGGNTIYFGEGSWLTVV.